The clone carrying this TCR beta chain was picked up one time. What it binds is unknown. Researchers isolated at least 6.5 million PBMCs per sample. This record comes from a study of blood T cells in healthy people across ages. Study-wide findings and caveats: Using unsorted PBMCs precluded a conclusive naive versus antigen-experienced comparison. Naive T cell percentage strongly correlated with TCR beta diversity.

Next came a second PCR, run for 7 to 11 cycles, which used a sample-barcoded 5' primer along with a J-beta primer mix. Every cDNA molecule carried a tag from a template-switch adaptor bearing 12 random nucleotides. TCRdb re-called the 5' RACE reads with MiXCR, one entry per CDR3 protein. The table includes 850,000 to 1,000,000 distinct CDR3 sequences, around 54% detected once. Germline trimming cut 6 bases from V and 6 bases from J; bases unmatched to any gene: 5. In germline, CDR1 is SNHLY, CDR2 FYNNEI. This CDR3 has 13 residues. This chain uses TRBV2 with TRBJ1-1, with 9 bases fitting TRBD1. The clonotype comes from a woman aged 55-70 years in good health. What was sequenced was blood. The CDR3 spells CASRQDRGAEAFF. In DNA, the CDR3 is TGTGCCAGCAGGCAGGACAGGGGCGCTGAAGCTTTCTTT.